This TCR beta chain was found in a study of T cell clones after liver transplantation. Study background: A pre-transplant mixed lymphocyte reaction with TCRbeta sequencing defined graft-donor-reactive clones followed in post-transplant blood. Study-level findings and limits: Migration into the graft, not deletion, may explain lost graft donor-reactive T cells. A larger donor-reactive than third-party decline suggested partial antigen-specific deletion. Post-transplant, graft-donor-reactive CD4 TCRbeta sequences in blood dropped significantly in most of the 8 subjects.

Trimming left V 7 bases short and J 4 bases short, with 13 bases between. Per the germline V gene, CDR1 is SNHLY and CDR2 is FYNNEI. The CDR3 runs to 13 residues. On this clone: Its antigen is unknown.

Repertoires were generated with immunoSEQ multiplex PCR, while TCRdb's copy carries only in-frame clones and drops some. The sample carries about 120,000 clones, 90% recorded once. This clonotype originated in a human patient who received a liver transplant. Part of the T cells may come from the graft donor. The V call is TRBV2, the J call TRBJ1-1; TRBD1 might be the D (5 bases). Material: CD4+ T cells from blood, obtained 12 months after liver transplant. The CDR3 region has the DNA TGTGCCAGCACTAGACAGCCTGGCACTGAAGCTTTCTTT. Its protein product is CASTRQPGTEAFF.